The clone carrying this TCR beta chain has just a few counts. Its matching antigen is unknown. The data were taken from a study of T cell repertoires in cytomegalovirus infection. Study-wide background: CMV epitopes, recently identified HLA-C-restricted and well-studied HLA-B-restricted, were used. CMV infection together with matching HLA type was indicated by public TCR beta signatures. General study points: Totalled public TCR beta family frequency picked out people who carried CMV plus the relevant HLA. The response measured ex vivo was dominated by TCR beta clonotypes (HLA-C-restricted and CMV-specific).

TCRdb re-called the reads through MiXCR, storing one row per CDR3 protein. The table records around 300,000 distinct CDR3 sequences, around 20% of them present only once. V was cut by 4 bases and J by 8 bases, with 10 bases left in between. This CDR3 is 12 amino acids long. Germline V gene data show CDR1 as SGHKS and CDR2 as YYEKEE (reference sequence). The receptor was derived from a human donor in good health (CMV status not recorded). Some clones in this sample may be carry-over from other donors' samples. The chain uses TRBV5-5 and TRBJ1-3; D perhaps matches TRBD1 (5 bases). Sequencing used cultured PBMCs, obtained from culture after CMV antigen stimulation. The CDR3 spells CASSPGTHTIYF. DNA of the CDR3: TGTGCCAGCAGCCCCGGGACCCACACCATATATTTT.